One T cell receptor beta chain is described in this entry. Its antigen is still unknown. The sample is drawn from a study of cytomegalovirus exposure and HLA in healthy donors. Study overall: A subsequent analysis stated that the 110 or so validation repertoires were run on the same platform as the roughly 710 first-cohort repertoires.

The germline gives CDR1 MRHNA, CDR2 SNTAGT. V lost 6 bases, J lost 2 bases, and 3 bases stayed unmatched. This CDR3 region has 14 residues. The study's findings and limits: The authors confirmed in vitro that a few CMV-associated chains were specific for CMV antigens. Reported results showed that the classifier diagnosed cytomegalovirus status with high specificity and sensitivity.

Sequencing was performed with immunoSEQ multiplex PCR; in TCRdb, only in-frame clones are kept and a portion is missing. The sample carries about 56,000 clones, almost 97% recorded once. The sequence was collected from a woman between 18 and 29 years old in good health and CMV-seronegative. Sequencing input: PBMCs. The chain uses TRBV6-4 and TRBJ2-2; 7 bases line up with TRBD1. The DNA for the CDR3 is TGTGCCAGCAGAGGACAGGTCAACACCGGGGAGCTGTTTTTT. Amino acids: CASRGQVNTGELFF.